The sample holds many counts of the clone carrying this T cell receptor (beta chain). This record belongs to a study of T cells after yellow fever vaccination. Germline CDR1 SGHRS, CDR2 YFSETQ. V was clipped by 4 bases and J by 7 bases, with 18 bases between them. The CDR3 has 15 amino acids. Researchers made TCR cDNA using 5'RACE template switching, and this step added a universal primer site and UMIs. TCRdb independently ran MiXCR on the 5' RACE reads; one entry per CDR3 protein. Found here are around 68,000 distinct CDR3 sequences, more than 5.5% of them singletons; the top ten hold approximately 30%.

This chain links TRBV5-1 with TRBJ2-1; possibly TRBD2 for D (7 bases). The sequence was obtained from a man aged 18 to 29 who received the YFV17D yellow fever vaccine. This material consisted of CD8+ T cells sorted from PBMCs, taken 10 to 11 days after the first yellow fever vaccination. CDR3 nucleotide sequence: TGCGCCAGCAGCCCTTCGGGTCGGGGGGCGAATGAGCAGTTCTTC. This sequence encodes CASSPSGRGANEQFF.